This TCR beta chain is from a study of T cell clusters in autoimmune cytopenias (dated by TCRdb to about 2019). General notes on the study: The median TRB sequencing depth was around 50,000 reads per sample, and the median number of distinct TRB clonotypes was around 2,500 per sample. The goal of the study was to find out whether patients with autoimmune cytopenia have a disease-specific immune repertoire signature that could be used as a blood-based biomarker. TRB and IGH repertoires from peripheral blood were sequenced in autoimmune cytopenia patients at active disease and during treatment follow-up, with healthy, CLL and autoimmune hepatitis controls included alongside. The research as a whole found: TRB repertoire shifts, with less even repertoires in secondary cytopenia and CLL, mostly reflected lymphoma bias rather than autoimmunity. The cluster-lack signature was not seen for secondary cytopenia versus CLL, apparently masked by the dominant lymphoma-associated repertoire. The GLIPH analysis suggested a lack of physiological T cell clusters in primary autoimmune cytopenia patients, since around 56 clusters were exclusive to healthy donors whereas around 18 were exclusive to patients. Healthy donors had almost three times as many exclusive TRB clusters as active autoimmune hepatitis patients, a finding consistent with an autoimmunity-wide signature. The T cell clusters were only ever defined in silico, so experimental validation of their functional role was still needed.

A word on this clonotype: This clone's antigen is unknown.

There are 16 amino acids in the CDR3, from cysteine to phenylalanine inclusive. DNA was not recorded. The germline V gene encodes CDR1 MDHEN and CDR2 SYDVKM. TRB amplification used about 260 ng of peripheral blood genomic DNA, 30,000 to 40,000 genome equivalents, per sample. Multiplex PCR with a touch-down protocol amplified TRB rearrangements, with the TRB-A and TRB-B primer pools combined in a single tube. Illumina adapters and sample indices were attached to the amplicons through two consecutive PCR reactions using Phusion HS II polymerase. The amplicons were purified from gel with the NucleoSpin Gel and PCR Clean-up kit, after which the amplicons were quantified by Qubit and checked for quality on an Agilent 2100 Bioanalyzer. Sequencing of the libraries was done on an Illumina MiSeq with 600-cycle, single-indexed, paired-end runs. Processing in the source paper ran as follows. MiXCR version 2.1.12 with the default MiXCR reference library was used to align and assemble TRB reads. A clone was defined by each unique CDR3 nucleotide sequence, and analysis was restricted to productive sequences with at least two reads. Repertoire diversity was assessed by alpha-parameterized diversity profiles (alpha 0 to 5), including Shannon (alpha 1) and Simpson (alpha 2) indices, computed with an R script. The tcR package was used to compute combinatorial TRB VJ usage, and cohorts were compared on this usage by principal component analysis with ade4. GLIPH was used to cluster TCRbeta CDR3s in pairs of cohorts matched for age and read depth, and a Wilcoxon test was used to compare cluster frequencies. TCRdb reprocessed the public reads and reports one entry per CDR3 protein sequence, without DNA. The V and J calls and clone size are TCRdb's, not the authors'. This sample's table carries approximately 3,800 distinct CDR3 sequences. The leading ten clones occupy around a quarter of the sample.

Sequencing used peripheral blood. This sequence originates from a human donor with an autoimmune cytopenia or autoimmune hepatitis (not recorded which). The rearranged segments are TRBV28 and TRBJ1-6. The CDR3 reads CASSRTSLTANSPLHF.